This record concerns one TCR beta chain sequence. Which antigen it targets is not known. No per-base quality is available; no much larger clone lies one base away. The CDR3 holds 17 amino acids from the cysteine to the phenylalanine. Only the CDR3 DNA stays, 51 bases, in frame from base 1. From the germline V gene, CDR1 is SGHRS and CDR2 is YFSETQ. V is cut back by 4 bases and J by 6 bases, with 14 bases in the junction unmatched. The sample comes from a study of cytomegalovirus exposure and HLA in healthy donors (dated by TCRdb to 2015 to 2018). The study in broad terms: According to a later analysis, one platform produced both the roughly 120 validation repertoires and the approximately 670 repertoires of the first cohort. High-throughput TCR immunosequencing, statistical association of individual TCRs with disease status, and machine learning were combined to predict cytomegalovirus infection status. Along with the approximately 700-subject first cohort, a separate validation cohort of over a hundred different subjects was used. The aim of the study was to test whether cataloging public T cell receptors could identify signatures of past pathogen exposure.

The protocol used for the library was the immunoSEQ multiplex PCR assay. The original pipeline was this. A statistical classification framework was built to diagnose cytomegalovirus status from the catalog of TCR beta chain sequences. The immuneACCESS repertoire file appears here via TCRdb, limited to in-frame rearrangements. These files lack a portion of the clones; in checked studies, under half of the deficit traces to unresolved V genes, and the cause of the others is not known. V, J and clone size are taken as reported in that table, and D and trimming were inferred from the DNA itself. This sample has fewer than 70,000 clones in its table, and approximately 96% of those were observed once. Jointly, the top ten make up approximately 1% of the sample. What the work shows at the level of the full study, not this receptor alone: A few of the identified cytomegalovirus-associated TCR beta chains were confirmed in vitro to be specific for cytomegalovirus antigens. The study listed around 160 TCR beta chains as associated with cytomegalovirus. While some public TCRs were present in many individuals, most TCR sequences turned up only very rarely across donors. Of the cluster scores, about 94% were above 0 in a later analysis, which found that TCRs clustered in the first cohort also tended to co-occur in the 120 validation repertoires. Cytomegalovirus status was reported to be diagnosed by the classifier with high specificity and sensitivity in both the original and validation cohorts. It was suggested by the authors that the approach could potentially be generalized to other disease states and immunological phenotypes. The validation cohort had no HLA typing available for a later analysis, so co-occurrence within that cohort was assessed over all 130 or so repertoires.

Donors formed part of the validation cohort, which comprised some 120 subjects and was distinct from the first cohort of over 500 subjects. The sequence came from a man younger than 35 in good health and CMV-seronegative. The specimen sequenced was PBMCs. The chain is encoded by TRBV5-1 joined to TRBJ2-3; 10 bases in the middle match TRBD2. CDR3 region: CASSPGWLAGEGDTQYF. The DNA sequence follows: TGCGCCAGCAGCCCCGGGTGGCTAGCGGGAGAGGGGGATACGCAGTATTTT.